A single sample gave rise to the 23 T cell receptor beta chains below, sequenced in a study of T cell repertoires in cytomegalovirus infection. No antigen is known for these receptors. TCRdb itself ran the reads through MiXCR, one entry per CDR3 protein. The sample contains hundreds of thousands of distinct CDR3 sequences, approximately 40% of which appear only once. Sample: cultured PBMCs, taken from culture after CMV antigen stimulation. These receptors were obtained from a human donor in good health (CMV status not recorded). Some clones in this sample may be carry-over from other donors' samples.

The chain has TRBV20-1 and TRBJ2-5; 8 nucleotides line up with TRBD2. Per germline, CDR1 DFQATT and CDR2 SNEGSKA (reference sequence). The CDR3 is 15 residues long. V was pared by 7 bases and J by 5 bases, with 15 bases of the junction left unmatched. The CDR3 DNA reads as TGCAGTGGTAGTCTCGCGGGGGGCTCCTTGGAGACCCAGTACTTC. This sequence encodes CSGSLAGGSLETQYF.

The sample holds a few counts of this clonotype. The CDR3 sequence is CASSYWGINTGELFF. The CDR3, as DNA: TGTGCCAGCAGTTACTGGGGGATCAACACCGGGGAGCTGTTTTTT. The chain joins TRBV6-5 to TRBJ2-2; D assignment may be TRBD1 or TRBD2 (5 bases each). The CDR3 contains 15 residues. Trimming pared 1 base from V and 2 bases from J, leaving 8 bases between. The germline gives CDR1 MNHEY, CDR2 SVGAGI.

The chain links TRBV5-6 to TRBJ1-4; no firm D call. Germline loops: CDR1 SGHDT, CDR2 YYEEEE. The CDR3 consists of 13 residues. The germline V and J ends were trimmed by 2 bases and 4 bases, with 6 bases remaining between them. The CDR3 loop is CASSFRLNEKLFF. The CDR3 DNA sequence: TGTGCCAGCAGCTTCCGGCTTAATGAAAAACTGTTTTTT.

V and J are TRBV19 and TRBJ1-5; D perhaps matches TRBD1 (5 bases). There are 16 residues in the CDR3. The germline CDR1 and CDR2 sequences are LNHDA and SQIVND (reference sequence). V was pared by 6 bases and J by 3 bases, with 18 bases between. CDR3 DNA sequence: TGTGCCAGTAGGATATCGGGACGGAATCTCAATCAGCCCCAGCATTTT. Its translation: CASRISGRNLNQPQHF.

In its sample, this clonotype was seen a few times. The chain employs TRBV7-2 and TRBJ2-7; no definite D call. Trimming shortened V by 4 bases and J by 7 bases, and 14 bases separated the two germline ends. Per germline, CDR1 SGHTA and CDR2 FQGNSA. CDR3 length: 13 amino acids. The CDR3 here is CASSYTPLGEQYF. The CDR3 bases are TGTGCCAGCAGCTACACACCTTTAGGGGAGCAGTACTTC.

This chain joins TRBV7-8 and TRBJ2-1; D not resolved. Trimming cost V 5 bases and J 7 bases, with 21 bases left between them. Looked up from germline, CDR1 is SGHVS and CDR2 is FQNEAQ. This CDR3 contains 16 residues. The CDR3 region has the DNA TGTGCCAGCAGCACTCGGGCCCTAACCCTAATTAATGAGCAGTTCTTC. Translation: CASSTRALTLINEQFF. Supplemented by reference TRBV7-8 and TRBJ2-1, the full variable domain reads GAGVSQSPRYKVAKRGQDVALRCDPISGHVSLFWYQQALGQGPEFLTYFQNEAQLDKSGLPSDRFFAERPEGSVSTLKIQRTQQEDSAVYLCASSTRALTLINEQFFGPGTRLTVL.

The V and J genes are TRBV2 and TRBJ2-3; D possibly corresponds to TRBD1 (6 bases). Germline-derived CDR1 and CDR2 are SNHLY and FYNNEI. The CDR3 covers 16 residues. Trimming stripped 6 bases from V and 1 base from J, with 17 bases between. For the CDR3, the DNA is TGTGCCAGCAGCGGGATGGGGGCAGGTCGCACAGATACGCAGTATTTT. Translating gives CASSGMGAGRTDTQYF.

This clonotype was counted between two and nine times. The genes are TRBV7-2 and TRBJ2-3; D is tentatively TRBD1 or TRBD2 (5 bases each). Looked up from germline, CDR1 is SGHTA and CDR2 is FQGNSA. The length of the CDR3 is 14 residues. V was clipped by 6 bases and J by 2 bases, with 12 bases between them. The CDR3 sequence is CASRVGALTDTQYF. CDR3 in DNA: TGTGCCAGCAGGGTCGGGGCACTCACAGATACGCAGTATTTT.

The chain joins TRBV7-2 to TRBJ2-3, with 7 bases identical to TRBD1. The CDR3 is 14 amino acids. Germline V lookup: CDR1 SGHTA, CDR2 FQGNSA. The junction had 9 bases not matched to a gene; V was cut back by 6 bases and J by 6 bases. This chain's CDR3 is CASSAGGVVDTQYF. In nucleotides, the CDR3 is TGTGCCAGCAGTGCAGGGGGAGTAGTCGATACGCAGTATTTT.

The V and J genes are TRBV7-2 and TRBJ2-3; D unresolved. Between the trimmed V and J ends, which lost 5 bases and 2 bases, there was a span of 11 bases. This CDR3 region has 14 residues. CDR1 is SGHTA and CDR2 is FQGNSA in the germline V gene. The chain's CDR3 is CASSQNRDTDTQYF. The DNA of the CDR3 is TGTGCCAGCAGCCAAAATCGTGACACAGATACGCAGTATTTT.

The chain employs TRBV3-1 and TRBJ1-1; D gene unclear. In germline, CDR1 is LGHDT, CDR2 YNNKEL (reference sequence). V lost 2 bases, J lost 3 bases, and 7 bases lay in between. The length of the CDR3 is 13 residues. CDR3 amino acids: CASSQRGDTEAFF. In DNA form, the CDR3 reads TGTGCCAGCAGCCAACGGGGAGACACTGAAGCTTTCTTT.

In DNA form, the CDR3 reads TGTGCCAGCAGCTTTGGTAGCGGGAGGAGCTCCTACAATGAGCAGTTCTTC. This encodes CASSFGSGRSSYNEQFF. V and J are TRBV7-2 and TRBJ2-1; 10 positions agree with TRBD2. The CDR3 spans 17 residues. Germline trimming cut 3 bases from V and 0 bases from J; bases unmatched to any gene: 5. Germline CDR1 SGHTA, CDR2 FQGNSA.

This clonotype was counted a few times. The chain's CDR3 is CASGKGAYTGELFF. CDR3 nucleotide sequence: TGTGCCAGCGGGAAGGGGGCCTACACCGGGGAGCTGTTTTTT. The V gene is TRBV6-6, the J gene TRBJ2-2; 7 bases line up with TRBD1. V shed 8 bases, J shed 3 bases, and the junction held 6 bases outside the gene matches. The CDR3 has 14 amino acids. Germline-derived CDR1 and CDR2 are MNHNY and SVGAGI (reference sequence).

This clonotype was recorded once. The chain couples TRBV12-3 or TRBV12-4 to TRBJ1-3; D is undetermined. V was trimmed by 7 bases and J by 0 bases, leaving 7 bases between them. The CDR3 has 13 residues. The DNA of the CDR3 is TGTGCCAGCAAAGACGGCTCTGGAAACACCATATATTTT. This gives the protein CASKDGSGNTIYF.

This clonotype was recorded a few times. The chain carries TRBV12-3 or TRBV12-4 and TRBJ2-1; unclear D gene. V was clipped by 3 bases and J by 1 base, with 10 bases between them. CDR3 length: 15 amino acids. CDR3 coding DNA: TGTGCCAGCAGTTTTTCGTATCGTTCCTACAATGAGCAGTTCTTC. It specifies CASSFSYRSYNEQFF.

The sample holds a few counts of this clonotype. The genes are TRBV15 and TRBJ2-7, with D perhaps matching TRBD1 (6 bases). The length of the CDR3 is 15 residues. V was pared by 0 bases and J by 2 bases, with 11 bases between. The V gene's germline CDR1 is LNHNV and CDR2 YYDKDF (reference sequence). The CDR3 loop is CATSRDSDRTYEQYF. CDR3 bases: TGTGCCACCAGCAGAGATTCGGACAGAACCTACGAGCAGTACTTC.

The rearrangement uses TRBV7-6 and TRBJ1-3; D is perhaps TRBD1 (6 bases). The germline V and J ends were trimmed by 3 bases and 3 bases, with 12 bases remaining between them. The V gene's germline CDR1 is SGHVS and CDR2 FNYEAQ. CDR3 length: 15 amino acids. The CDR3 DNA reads TGTGCCAGCAGCTTCGACGGAGGGGGTGGAAACACCATATATTTT. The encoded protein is CASSFDGGGGNTIYF.

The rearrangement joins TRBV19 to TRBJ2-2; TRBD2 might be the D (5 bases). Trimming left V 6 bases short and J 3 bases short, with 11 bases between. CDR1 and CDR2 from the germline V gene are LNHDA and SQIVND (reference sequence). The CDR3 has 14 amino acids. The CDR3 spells CASRTKADTGELFF. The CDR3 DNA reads TGTGCCAGTAGGACTAAAGCGGACACCGGGGAGCTGTTTTTT.

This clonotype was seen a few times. The DNA of the CDR3 is TGTGCCAGCAGCTTAAACAGGGGGGGAAACATTCAGTACTTC. Its protein is CASSLNRGGNIQYF. The V call is TRBV11-2, the J call TRBJ2-4; a weak D match, TRBD1 (8 bases). V lost 2 bases and J 6 bases, leaving 11 bases between the germline ends. The CDR3 runs to 14 residues. Germline CDR1 reads SGHAT; CDR2 reads FQNNGV.

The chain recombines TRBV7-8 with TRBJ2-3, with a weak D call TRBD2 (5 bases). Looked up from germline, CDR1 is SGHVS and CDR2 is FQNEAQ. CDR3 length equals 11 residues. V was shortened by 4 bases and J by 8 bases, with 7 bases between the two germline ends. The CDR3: CASSSTTTQYF. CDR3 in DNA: TGTGCCAGCAGCTCGACTACTACGCAGTATTTT. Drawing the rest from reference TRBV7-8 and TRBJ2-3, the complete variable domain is GAGVSQSPRYKVAKRGQDVALRCDPISGHVSLFWYQQALGQGPEFLTYFQNEAQLDKSGLPSDRFFAERPEGSVSTLKIQRTQQEDSAVYLCASSSTTTQYFGPGTRLTVL.

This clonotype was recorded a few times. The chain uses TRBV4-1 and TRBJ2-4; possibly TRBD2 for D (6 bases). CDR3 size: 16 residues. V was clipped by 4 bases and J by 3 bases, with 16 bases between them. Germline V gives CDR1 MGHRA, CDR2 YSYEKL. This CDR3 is CASSPFGGLGKNIQYF. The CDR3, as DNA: TGCGCCAGCAGCCCCTTCGGGGGTCTAGGCAAAAACATTCAGTACTTC.

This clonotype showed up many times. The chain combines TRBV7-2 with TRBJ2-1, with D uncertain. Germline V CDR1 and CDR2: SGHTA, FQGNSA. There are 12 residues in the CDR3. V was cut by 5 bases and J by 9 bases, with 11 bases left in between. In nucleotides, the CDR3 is TGTGCCAGCAGCCCTACGGTGGTTGAGCAGTTCTTC. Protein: CASSPTVVEQFF. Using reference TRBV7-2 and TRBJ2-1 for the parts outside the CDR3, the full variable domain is GAGVSQSPSNKVTEKGKDVELRCDPISGHTALYWYRQSLGQGLEFLIYFQGNSAPDKSGLPSDRFSAERTGGSVSTLTIQRTQQEDSAVYLCASSPTVVEQFFGPGTRLTVL.

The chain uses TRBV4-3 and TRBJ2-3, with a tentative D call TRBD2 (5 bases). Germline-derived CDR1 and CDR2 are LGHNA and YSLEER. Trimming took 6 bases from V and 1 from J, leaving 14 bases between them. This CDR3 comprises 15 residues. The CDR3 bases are TGCGCCAGCAGTCAACTCCCGCGGGGCACAGATACGCAGTATTTT. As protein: CASSQLPRGTDTQYF.